The 4 T cell receptor beta chains given below trace back to one sample, sequenced in a study of spatial heterogeneity in lung cancer (dated by TCRdb to about 2019). The library was obtained by 5' RACE. Sequencing used a NextSeq 500. TCRdb redid the processing of the public reads, applying fastp at Q25 and MiXCR, and retained in-frame beta chains. Each entry is one CDR3 protein sequence, shown with its most common DNA and genes. The sample profile shows more than 35,000 distinct CDR3 sequences; approximately 5.5% of them were found once. The ten largest clones add up to about a quarter of the sample. Reading the label with the study, this specimen's time point is: sample taken at primary tumor resection. Specimen: PBMCs, collected at surgery. These receptor sequences come from a female donor with early-stage non-small cell lung cancer.

This clonotype has a handful of counts. The chain employs TRBV20-1 and TRBJ2-1; tentatively, D is TRBD1 (5 bases). CDR1 is DFQATT and CDR2 is SNEGSKA in the germline V gene (reference sequence). There are 13 residues in the CDR3. With 3 bases removed from V and 4 bases from J, the gap between germline ends came to 10 bases. CDR3: CSASQGLYNEQFF. In DNA, the CDR3 is TGCAGTGCTAGCCAGGGTCTTTACAATGAGCAGTTCTTC.

This clonotype occurred a few times. V is TRBV24-1 and J is TRBJ1-5; weak D call: TRBD1 (5 bases). Germline CDR1 reads KGHDR; CDR2 reads SFDVKD. The CDR3 has 13 amino acids. Deletions cut 5 bases from V and 3 bases from J, with 7 bases between. The CDR3 coding sequence is TGTGCCACCAGTGGGACACTCAATCAGCCCCAGCATTTT. This translates into CATSGTLNQPQHF.

This chain links TRBV11-2 with TRBJ2-5; 9 bases match TRBD1. This CDR3 contains 21 residues. V shed 1 base, J shed 0 bases, and the junction held 18 bases outside the gene matches. Germline V gene sequence: CDR1 SGHAT, CDR2 FQNNGV. DNA for the CDR3: TGTGCCAGCAGCTTAGTGCCCACAGGGGGCCGACTTCCCCTAAACCAAGAGACCCAGTACTTC. It codes for CASSLVPTGGRLPLNQETQYF.

CDR3 nucleotide sequence: TGTGCCAGTACAACACTGACAGGGGGCCTCAATCAGCCCCAGCATTTT. Translated, it gives CASTTLTGGLNQPQHF. This sequence joins TRBV19 and TRBJ1-5, with 10 bases matching TRBD1. This CDR3 spans 16 amino acids. The germline V gene has CDR1 LNHDA and CDR2 SQIVND (reference sequence). After removal of 7 bases from V and 3 bases from J, the junction contained 9 bases not matched to a gene.